The 14 T cell receptor beta chains below come from one sample, sequenced in a study of PD-1 blockade in classical Hodgkin lymphoma. Repertoires were generated with immunoSEQ multiplex PCR, while TCRdb's copy carries only in-frame clones and drops some. The profile shows 150,000 or so clones, 78% of them singletons. Every patient had relapsed following autologous stem cell transplantation, and cohorts differed in brentuximab vedotin exposure. Source: peripheral blood mononuclear cells (PBMCs), taken before the second cycle of nivolumab. Receptors were obtained from a human donor with classical Hodgkin lymphoma.

The chain recombines TRBV10-3 with TRBJ2-5, with a possible D match to TRBD1 (7 bases). The CDR3 loop spans 15 amino acids. The germline V and J ends were trimmed by 3 bases and 1 base, with 12 bases remaining between them. The germline V gene has CDR1 ENHRY and CDR2 SYGVKD. This chain's CDR3 is CAISDNRGGQETQYF. DNA of the CDR3: TGTGCCATCAGTGATAACAGGGGAGGCCAAGAGACCCAGTACTTC.

This chain uses TRBV7-8 with TRBJ2-6, with no clear D. Germline values: CDR1 SGHVS, CDR2 FQNEAQ. Trimming removed 1 base at V and 0 bases at J, with 13 bases between. The CDR3 has 18 amino acids. The CDR3 nucleotides are TGTGCCAGCAGCTTAGTAATCCTATCGGGCTCTGGGGCCAACGTCCTGACTTTC. Protein product: CASSLVILSGSGANVLTF.

The V call is TRBV11-2, the J call TRBJ2-2; the match to TRBD1 covers 9 bases. CDR1 is SGHAT, CDR2 FQNNGV, per germline. J was trimmed by 9 bases and V by 7 bases; bases with no gene match: 18. CDR3 length: 17 amino acids. CDR3: CASTQTGGAGFSWELFF. The CDR3 DNA follows: TGTGCCAGCACGCAAACAGGGGGCGCTGGGTTCTCCTGGGAGCTGTTTTTT.

The rearrangement uses TRBV19 and TRBJ2-7; 7 bases are shared with TRBD1. The CDR3 has 14 residues. CDR1 is LNHDA and CDR2 is SQIVND in the germline V gene (reference sequence). The V segment lost 1 base and the J segment 2 bases; nucleotides outside the gene matches: 2. CDR3 region: CASSIGTGAYEQYF. The DNA of the CDR3 is TGTGCCAGTAGTATAGGGACAGGAGCCTACGAGCAGTACTTC.

The chain recombines TRBV5-6 with TRBJ1-1, with 7 bases fitting TRBD1. Trimming took 3 bases from V and 2 from J; bases not matched to a gene: 7. Germline-derived CDR1 and CDR2 are SGHDT and YYEEEE. The CDR3 spans 15 residues. The CDR3 DNA reads TGTGCCAGCAGCTCCCTGGACAGGATAAACACTGAAGCTTTCTTT. Amino acids: CASSSLDRINTEAFF.

J is TRBJ2-5 and V is TRBV18; the D is unclear. The germline V gene has CDR1 KGHSH and CDR2 LQKENI. Trimming took off 1 base at V and 2 bases at J, with 8 bases between the two ends. This CDR3 spans 14 amino acids. The CDR3 bases are TGTGCCAGCTCACCACTGGGTCAGCAAGAGACCCAGTACTTC. Translation: CASSPLGQQETQYF.

The chain has TRBV5-1 and TRBJ2-1; TRBD1 matches at 10 bases. CDR1 is SGHRS, CDR2 YFSETQ, per germline. CDR3 length equals 16 residues. With 4 bases clipped from V and 1 base from J, the junction kept 5 bases outside the gene matches. This CDR3 reads CASSRRTGGSYNEQFF. The CDR3 DNA is TGCGCCAGCAGCAGAAGGACAGGGGGGTCCTACAATGAGCAGTTCTTC.

The V call is TRBV28, the J call TRBJ2-1, with 12 positions matching TRBD2. The CDR3 has 16 residues. CDR1 and CDR2 from the germline V gene are MDHEN and SYDVKM. Germline trimming cut 5 bases from V and 4 bases from J; bases unmatched to any gene: 6. The CDR3 is CASSLVLAGGYNEQFF. Written as DNA, the CDR3 is TGTGCCAGCAGTCTAGTACTAGCGGGAGGTTACAATGAGCAGTTCTTC.

V usage is TRBV7-2 and J usage is TRBJ1-5; D may be TRBD1 (5 bases). CDR1 is SGHTA and CDR2 is FQGNSA in the germline V gene. The CDR3 covers 16 residues. V gave up 5 bases and J gave up 1 base, with 15 bases separating them. The CDR3: CASSPNRGMSNQPQHF. CDR3 nucleotide sequence: TGTGCCAGCAGCCCCAACCGGGGGATGAGCAATCAGCCCCAGCATTTT.

To note about this clone: In the same sample, other DNA sequences code for this CDR3. V gene TRBV7-2 combines with J gene TRBJ2-3; 9 nucleotides match TRBD2. The ends lost 4 bases at V and 3 bases at J; junction bases unmatched: 2. The CDR3 is 14 residues long. Germline CDR1 and CDR2: SGHTA and FQGNSA. CDR3 in amino acids: CASSSGLATDTQYF. CDR3 coding DNA: TGTGCCAGCAGCTCGGGACTAGCAACAGATACGCAGTATTTT.

CDR3 DNA: TGTGCCAGCAGCTTAGTATTCGGGACTAGAGTCTCCTACTACAATGAGCAGTTCTTC. Amino acid sequence: CASSLVFGTRVSYYNEQFF. V gene TRBV7-9 combines with J gene TRBJ2-1, with 8 bases lining up with TRBD2. J gave up 3 bases and V 1 base, and 14 bases lay outside the gene matches. Germline-derived CDR1 and CDR2 are SEHNR and FQNEAQ (reference sequence). The length of the CDR3 is 19 residues. The whole variable domain, remainder taken from reference TRBV7-9 and TRBJ2-1, is DTGVSQNPRHKITKRGQNVTFRCDPISEHNRLYWYRQTLGQGPEFLTYFQNEAQLEKSRLLSDRFSAERPKGSFSTLEIQRTEQGDSAMYLCASSLVFGTRVSYYNEQFFGPGTRLTVL.

The chain has TRBV2 and TRBJ2-7; a possible D gene is TRBD2 (6 bases). Germline V lookup: CDR1 SNHLY, CDR2 FYNNEI. Trimming stripped 1 base from V and 3 bases from J, with 13 bases between. The CDR3 totals 15 residues. The CDR3 DNA reads TGTGCCAGCAGTGAAGGGTTAGCGGATATCTACGAGCAGTACTTC. Encoded protein: CASSEGLADIYEQYF.

The rearrangement links TRBV15 to TRBJ2-1; 14 nucleotides match TRBD2. The length of the CDR3 is 17 residues. The trim removed 0 bases at V and 9 bases at J, leaving 7 bases unmatched. Germline loops: CDR1 LNHNV, CDR2 YYDKDF (reference sequence). CDR3 loop: CATSREFGTSGRFEQFF. In DNA, the CDR3 is TGTGCCACCAGCAGAGAATTCGGGACTAGCGGGAGATTTGAGCAGTTCTTC. Full variable domain (outside the CDR3, taken from reference TRBV15 and TRBJ2-1): DAMVIQNPRYQVTQFGKPVTLSCSQTLNHNVMYWYQQKSSQAPKLLFHYYDKDFNNEADTPDNFQSRRPNTSFCFLDIRSPGLGDTAMYLCATSREFGTSGRFEQFFGPGTRLTVL.

The V and J genes are TRBV6-5 and TRBJ1-4; no reliable D call. The CDR3 runs to 14 residues. V was shortened by 5 bases and J by 8 bases, with 15 bases between the two germline ends. Germline V lookup: CDR1 MNHEY, CDR2 SVGAGI. This CDR3 reads CASSNTDAGEKLFF. The CDR3 DNA follows: TGTGCCAGCAGTAATACCGACGCAGGAGAAAAACTGTTTTTT.